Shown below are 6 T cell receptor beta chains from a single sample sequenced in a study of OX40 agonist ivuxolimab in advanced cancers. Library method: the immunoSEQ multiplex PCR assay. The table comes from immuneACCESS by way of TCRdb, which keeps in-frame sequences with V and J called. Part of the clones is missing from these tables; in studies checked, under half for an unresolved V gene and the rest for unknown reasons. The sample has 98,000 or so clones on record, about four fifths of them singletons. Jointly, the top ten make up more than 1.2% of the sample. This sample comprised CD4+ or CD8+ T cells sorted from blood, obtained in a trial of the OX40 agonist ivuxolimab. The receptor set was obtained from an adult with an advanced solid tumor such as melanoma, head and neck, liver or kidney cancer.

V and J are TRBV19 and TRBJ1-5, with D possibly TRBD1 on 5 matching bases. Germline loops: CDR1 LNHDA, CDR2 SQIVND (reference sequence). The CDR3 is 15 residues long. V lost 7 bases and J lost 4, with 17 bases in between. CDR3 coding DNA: TGTGCCAGTACCGAGCCGGGACGGGTGAATCAGCCCCAGCATTTT. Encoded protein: CASTEPGRVNQPQHF.

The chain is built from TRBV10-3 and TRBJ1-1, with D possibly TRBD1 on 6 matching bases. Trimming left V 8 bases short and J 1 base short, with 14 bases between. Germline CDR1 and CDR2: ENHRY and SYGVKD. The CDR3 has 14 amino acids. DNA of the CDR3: TGTGCCATCGCCAGGACAGACCAGAACACTGAAGCTTTCTTT. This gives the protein CAIARTDQNTEAFF.

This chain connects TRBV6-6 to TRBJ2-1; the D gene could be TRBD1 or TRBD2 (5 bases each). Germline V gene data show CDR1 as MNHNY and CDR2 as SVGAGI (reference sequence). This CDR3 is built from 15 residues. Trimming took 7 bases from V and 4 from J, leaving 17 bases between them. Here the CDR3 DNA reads TGTGCCAGCATCCTTGGACCTGGGGGTTACAATGAGCAGTTCTTC. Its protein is CASILGPGGYNEQFF.

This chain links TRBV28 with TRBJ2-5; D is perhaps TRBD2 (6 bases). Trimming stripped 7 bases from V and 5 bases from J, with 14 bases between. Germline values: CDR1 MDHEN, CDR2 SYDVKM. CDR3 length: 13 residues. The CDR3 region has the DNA TGTGCCAGCATTTCCGGAGGGCGGGAGACCCAGTACTTC. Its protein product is CASISGGRETQYF.

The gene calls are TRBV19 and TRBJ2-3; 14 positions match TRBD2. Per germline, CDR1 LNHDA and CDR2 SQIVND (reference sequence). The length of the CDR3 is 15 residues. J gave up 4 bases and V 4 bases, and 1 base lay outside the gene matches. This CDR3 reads CASSTGLAGADTQYF. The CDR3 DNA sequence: TGTGCCAGTAGTACGGGACTAGCGGGGGCAGATACGCAGTATTTT.

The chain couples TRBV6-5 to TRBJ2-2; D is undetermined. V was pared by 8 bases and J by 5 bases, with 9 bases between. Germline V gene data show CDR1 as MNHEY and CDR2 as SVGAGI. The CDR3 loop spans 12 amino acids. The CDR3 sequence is CASVKETGELFF. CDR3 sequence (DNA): TGTGCCAGCGTTAAAGAAACCGGGGAGCTGTTTTTT.